This T cell receptor (beta chain) was documented in a study of T cells in Graves' hyperthyroidism and ophthalmopathy. Amplified TCR beta CDR3 regions derived from RNA transcripts. In the first-round RT-PCR of the TCR CDR3, the HTBI primer set was used. TCRdb reanalysed the multiplex PCR reads using MiXCR and keeps one entry per CDR3 protein. The data hold hundreds of thousands of distinct CDR3 sequences, with roughly 14% observed a single time. In its sample, this clonotype was seen many times. The CDR3 sequence is 13 residues long. Germline V gene sequence: CDR1 LNHDA, CDR2 SQIVND (reference sequence). V gave up 3 bases and J gave up 5 bases, with 7 bases separating them.

The sequenced sample was blood. The rearrangement joins TRBV19 to TRBJ2-2, with no clear D. The receptor was derived from a woman aged 40 to 55 with Graves' ophthalmopathy. DNA of the CDR3: TGTGCCAGTAGTATTGGGCGAACCGGGGAGCTGTTTTTT. The encoded protein is CASSIGRTGELFF.